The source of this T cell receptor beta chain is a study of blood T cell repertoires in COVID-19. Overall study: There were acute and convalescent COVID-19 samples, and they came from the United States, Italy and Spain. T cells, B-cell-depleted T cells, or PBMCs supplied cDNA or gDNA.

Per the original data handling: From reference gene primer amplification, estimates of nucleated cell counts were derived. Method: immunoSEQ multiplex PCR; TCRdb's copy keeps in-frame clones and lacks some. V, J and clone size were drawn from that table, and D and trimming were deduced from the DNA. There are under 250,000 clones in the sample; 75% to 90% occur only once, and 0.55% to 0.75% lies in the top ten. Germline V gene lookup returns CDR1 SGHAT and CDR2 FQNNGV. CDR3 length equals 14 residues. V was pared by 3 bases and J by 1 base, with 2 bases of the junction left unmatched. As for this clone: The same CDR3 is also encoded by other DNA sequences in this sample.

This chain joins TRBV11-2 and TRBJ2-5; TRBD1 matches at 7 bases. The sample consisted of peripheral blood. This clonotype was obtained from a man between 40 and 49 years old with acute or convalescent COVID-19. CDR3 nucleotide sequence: TGTGCCAGCAGCTTGTGGACAGGCCAAGAGACCCAGTACTTC. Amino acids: CASSLWTGQETQYF.